The text below deals with one T cell receptor beta chain. Its matching antigen is unknown. The method was immunoSEQ multiplex PCR; TCRdb's version includes in-frame clones alone and lacks a portion of them. The repertoire holds about 150,000 clones, with approximately 94% as singletons. This record comes from a study of T cell responses to AZD1222 COVID-19 vaccine. Study overall: Timing groups of about 4 and about 12 weeks for second doses were pooled.

The V gene end was trimmed by 6 bases and the J gene end by 4 bases; junction bases not matched to a gene: 6. The germline V gene encodes CDR1 MNHEY and CDR2 SVGAGI. The CDR3 length is 14 residues. Findings and limits, study-wide: In a largely white British group with more females than males, clonal diversity was possibly underestimated. Baseline antibody screening turned up just a handful of seropositive AZD1222 recipients.

This receptor was taken from an adult in good health. The chain is built from TRBV6-5 and TRBJ1-2; 9 nucleotides match TRBD1. Material: peripheral blood, obtained on day 0 of AZD1222 vaccination. CDR3 protein: CASSNWDRVYGYTF. CDR3 DNA: TGTGCCAGCAGCAATTGGGACAGGGTCTATGGCTACACCTTC.